This T cell receptor (beta chain) was recorded in a study of CD8+ T cells in alopecia areata. Study details: It was approximately 7-11-week-old female C3H/HeJ mice that received skin from 6-12-month-old C3H/HeJ graft donors with spontaneous alopecia. Study-wide results and limits: For lesional scalp, especially alopecia totalis/universalis, clonality was higher than in normal scalp. Scalp sample data also include resident alphabeta T cells from normal skin. Possibly because of HLA-related factors, TCR sharing was less clear across patients than in mice.

In each case, RNA was isolated and then reverse transcribed into cDNA as the sequencing template. Sequenced by immunoSEQ multiplex PCR; TCRdb stores in-frame clones only, minus some. The sample holds roughly 120,000 clones, and no clone turns up only once. Germline V lookup: CDR1 NSHNY, CDR2 SYGAGN. The CDR3 totals 13 residues. V was cut by 4 bases and J by 0 bases, with 7 bases left in between. Regarding this clone: What it binds is not known. Gene names and germline match the mouse. With the read ending 4 residues before the CDR3 end, the germline J gene is used to fill in that end.

This sequence originates from a C3H/HeJ mouse with alopecia areata. The strain's MHC haplotype is H2-k. Sequenced material: lesional skin. The chain recombines TRBV13-1 with TRBJ1-2; D unclear. Here the CDR3 reads CASSHSSNSDYTF. Partial CDR3 DNA: TGTGCCAGCAGTCATAGTTCAAACTCC.